One sample yielded the 6 T cell receptor beta chains listed below, sequenced in a study of human T cells and chemical hapten exposure. Described time point: pre-sensitization, week 0. This sample's treatment: therapeutic diphenylcyclopropenone sensitization with weekly scalp DPC. TCRdb analysed the RACE reads with MiXCR anew, one entry per CDR3 protein. Altogether 300,000 to 450,000 distinct CDR3 sequences are present, 5.5% being singletons, with the ten largest covering about 7.7%. Sequencing was performed on whole blood, taken in connection with sensitization to the hapten diphenylcyclopropenone (DPC). The receptor source for this set is a woman between 18 and 29 years old with alopecia areata. Some clones in this sample may be carry-over from other donors' samples.

The chain combines TRBV6-5 with TRBJ2-7; TRBD1 matches at 7 bases. Germline loops: CDR1 MNHEY, CDR2 SVGAGI. V was pared by 6 bases and J by 7 bases, with 15 bases of the junction left unmatched. There are 15 residues in the CDR3. DNA for the CDR3: TGTGCCAGCAGACCTCACTCAGGGGGAGTGGAAGAGCAGTACTTC. It translates to CASRPHSGGVEEQYF.

There are many counts of this clonotype. The chain combines TRBV29-1 with TRBJ2-7; D is perhaps TRBD1 (6 bases). Trimming removed 4 bases from V and 1 base from J, with 11 bases in between. There are 13 residues in the CDR3. Germline lookup yields CDR1 SQVTM and CDR2 ANQGSEA. This CDR3 is CSVAATGSYEQYF. CDR3 bases: TGCAGCGTTGCAGCGACAGGATCCTACGAGCAGTACTTC.

This clonotype came up many times. The rearrangement joins TRBV7-2 to TRBJ2-7, with D possibly being TRBD2 (6 bases). The CDR3 runs 15 residues. Germline lookup yields CDR1 SGHTA and CDR2 FQGNSA. V lost 5 bases and J 2 bases, leaving 16 bases between the germline ends. The CDR3 DNA follows: TGTGCCAGCAGCAAGGATTCCGGGACTGCCTACGAGCAGTACTTC. Protein: CASSKDSGTAYEQYF.

The sample holds a few counts of this clonotype. The chain couples TRBV12-3 or TRBV12-4 to TRBJ2-5, with TRBD2 as a possible D gene (7 bases). The ends were cut back, 5 bases at V and 5 bases at J, with 15 bases in the middle. This CDR3 is built from 14 residues. In nucleotides, the CDR3 is TGTGCCAGCAGTCCTATGCGGGGGCAGGAGACCCAGTACTTC. Its protein is CASSPMRGQETQYF.

This clonotype was counted many times. The genes are TRBV12-3 or TRBV12-4 and TRBJ2-7, with 7 bases fitting TRBD1. V lost 1 base and J lost 12; bases outside the gene matches: 12. The CDR3 loop spans 14 amino acids. The CDR3 bases are TGTGCCAGCAGTTTAGGGGACAGTCCTACGAGCACGTACTTC. Translating it yields CASSLGDSPTSTYF.

This clonotype was observed at least ten times. CDR3 protein: CASSPISANVLTF. The CDR3 DNA follows: TGTGCCAGCAGTCCTATTTCGGCCAACGTCCTGACTTTC. This chain uses TRBV6-2 or TRBV6-3 with TRBJ2-6; D is unclear. Germline loops: CDR1 MNHEY, CDR2 SVGEGT. The length of the CDR3 is 13 residues. The V gene lost 5 bases and the J gene lost 6 bases, with 8 bases spanning the gap.